These 6 T cell receptor beta chains were sequenced from one sample in a study of shared clonotypes between healthy human individuals. The method was immunoSEQ multiplex PCR; TCRdb's version includes in-frame clones alone and lacks a portion of them. The repertoire holds over a million clones, around 82% seen once, with roughly 0.57% in the top ten. Sequenced sample: memory CD4+ T cells from PBMCs. Documented subset: CD45RA-negative fraction. The receptors shown here come from a man between 18 and 35 years old in good health. Some clones in this sample may be carry-over from other donors' samples.

The chain uses TRBV5-1 and TRBJ2-1; the D is unclear. Trimming removed 4 bases at V and 8 bases at J, with 10 bases between. This CDR3 is built from 12 residues. Germline loops: CDR1 SGHRS, CDR2 YFSETQ. The CDR3 DNA sequence: TGCGCCAGCAGCCCCCTTAATGATGAGCAGTTCTTC. It is translated as CASSPLNDEQFF.

The V call is TRBV18, the J call TRBJ2-7, with 9 bases matching TRBD2. The CDR3 contains 15 residues. J gave up 2 bases and V 6 bases, and 8 bases lay outside the gene matches. Germline V lookup: CDR1 KGHSH, CDR2 LQKENI. The chain's CDR3 is CASSPGIAGAYEQYF. The CDR3 DNA reads as TGTGCCAGCTCCCCCGGTATAGCGGGAGCCTACGAGCAGTACTTC.

Remarks on this clone: Different DNA sequences within this sample yield the same CDR3. V gene TRBV5-1 combines with J gene TRBJ1-1; 7 bases are a match to TRBD1. V shed 0 bases, J shed 4 bases, and the junction held 3 bases outside the gene matches. Germline V lookup: CDR1 SGHRS, CDR2 YFSETQ. The CDR3 extends over 14 amino acids. The DNA for the CDR3 is TGCGCCAGCAGCTTGGTAGGGGGCCGCACTGAAGCTTTCTTT. Amino acids: CASSLVGGRTEAFF.

The table lists this clone with a few counts. This chain links TRBV7-2 with TRBJ2-3; no firm D call. Trimming cost V 3 bases and J 1 base, with 5 bases left between them. This CDR3 comprises 13 residues. Germline lookup yields CDR1 SGHTA and CDR2 FQGNSA. The CDR3, as DNA: TGTGCCAGCAGCTTTACTGGCACAGATACGCAGTATTTT. Amino acid sequence: CASSFTGTDTQYF.

A remark on this clone: In the same sample, other DNA sequences code for this CDR3. The J gene is TRBJ2-3, the V gene TRBV20-1; D is unclear. Trimming cost V 6 bases and J 5 bases, with 6 bases left between them. CDR1 is DFQATT, CDR2 SNEGSKA, per germline (reference sequence). The CDR3 has 10 amino acids. The DNA for the CDR3 is TGCAGTGCGTCGAGAGATACGCAGTATTTT. Translation: CSASRDTQYF.

This rearrangement joins TRBV28 to TRBJ1-4, with unresolved D. The V gene's germline CDR1 is MDHEN and CDR2 SYDVKM. CDR3 length: 15 residues. Trimming cost V 6 bases and J 7 bases, with 18 bases left between them. The CDR3: CASSPLDSEGEKLFF. In DNA form, the CDR3 reads TGTGCCAGCAGCCCTCTTGATTCTGAGGGTGAAAAACTGTTTTTT.